These 30 T cell receptor beta chains were all obtained from the same sample, sequenced in a study of control samples from healthy donors and cancer patients (dated by TCRdb to 2019 to 2021). The protocol used for the library was the immunoSEQ multiplex PCR assay. TCRdb re-hosts the immuneACCESS table, in-frame sequences only. Its copies lack some clones; in the studies checked, an unresolved V gene accounts for under half of them, and the cause for the rest is not known. Present in this sample are around 94,000 clones, 93% of which were seen just once. Approximately 1.5% of the sample goes to the ten largest clones. Sequencing input: blood. The receptors come from a woman in her 30s in good health.

The gene calls are TRBV7-9 and TRBJ2-3, with TRBD2 matching over 10 bases. This CDR3 contains 16 residues. CDR1 is SEHNR and CDR2 is FQNEAQ in the germline V gene (reference sequence). J gave up 3 bases and V 7 bases, and 10 bases lay outside the gene matches. CDR3 nucleotide sequence: TGTGCCAGCACCTACACTGGACTAGCGGTTACAGATACGCAGTATTTT. It translates to CASTYTGLAVTDTQYF.

The chain combines TRBV30 with TRBJ2-1; D is possibly TRBD2 (6 bases). The CDR3 covers 12 residues. Germline assignment: CDR1 GTSNPN and CDR2 SVGIG (reference sequence). V dropped 0 bases and J dropped 10 bases, with 10 bases sitting between them. CDR3 protein: CAWSVRSGEQFF. The DNA of the CDR3 is TGTGCCTGGAGTGTTCGTAGCGGCGAGCAGTTCTTC. The entire variable domain, with the rest obtained from reference TRBV30 and TRBJ2-1, is as follows: SQTIHQWPATLVQPVGSPLSLECTVEGTSNPNLYWYRQAAGRGLQLLFYSVGIGQISSEVPQNLSASRPQDRQFILSSKKLLLSDSGFYLCAWSVRSGEQFFGPGTRLTVL.

This chain joins TRBV5-1 and TRBJ2-7; 7 bases match TRBD1. The length of the CDR3 is 14 residues. CDR1 SGHRS and CDR2 YFSETQ come from the germline V gene. V dropped 4 bases and J dropped 5; count of bases not matched to a gene: 9. CDR3 in amino acids: CASSGGQVGDEQYF. CDR3 coding DNA: TGCGCCAGCAGCGGAGGACAGGTCGGCGACGAGCAGTACTTC.

The genes are TRBV6-5 and TRBJ1-1, with a weak D call TRBD1 (5 bases). From germline, CDR1 is MNHEY and CDR2 SVGAGI. The CDR3 has 14 amino acids. Between the trimmed V and J ends, which lost 6 bases and 1 base, there was a span of 12 bases. The chain's CDR3 is CASRTQGSNTEAFF. CDR3 nucleotide sequence: TGTGCCAGCAGAACTCAGGGATCGAACACTGAAGCTTTCTTT.

This clone was recorded a few times. The V gene is TRBV6-6, the J gene TRBJ2-1; 10 bases align to TRBD2. V shed 5 bases and J 2 bases; nucleotides not matched to a gene: 15. The CDR3 length is 19 residues. Germline-derived CDR1 and CDR2 are MNHNY and SVGAGI (reference sequence). The CDR3 loop reads CASSPGFSGGTQPYNEQFF. The CDR3 DNA is TGTGCCAGCAGTCCGGGATTTAGCGGGGGGACGCAACCCTACAATGAGCAGTTCTTC.

The V call is TRBV28, the J call TRBJ1-1; D call uncertain. The CDR3 is made up of 12 amino acids. Trimming removed 2 bases from V and 4 bases from J, with 5 bases in between. Germline V gives CDR1 MDHEN, CDR2 SYDVKM. CDR3 protein: CASSLPGTEAFF. The CDR3, as DNA: TGTGCCAGCAGTTTACCGGGCACTGAAGCTTTCTTT.

This rearrangement joins TRBV4-2 to TRBJ1-2; D perhaps matches TRBD1 (6 bases). The CDR3 covers 15 residues. In germline, CDR1 is LGHNA, CDR2 YNFKEQ. Trimming took off 1 base at V and 8 bases at J, with 17 bases between the two ends. The CDR3 here is CASSQADRHQGGYTF. The CDR3 nucleotides read TGTGCCAGCAGCCAAGCTGACAGACACCAGGGGGGCTACACCTTC.

The chain has TRBV7-9 and TRBJ2-7; D possibly uses TRBD1 or TRBD2 (5 bases each). CDR1 is SEHNR, CDR2 FQNEAQ, per germline (reference sequence). Trimming pared 5 bases from V and 2 bases from J, leaving 19 bases between. CDR3 size: 16 residues. CDR3 region: CASSSVGPRPPYEQYF. The CDR3 DNA follows: TGTGCCAGCAGCAGCGTGGGACCGCGACCTCCCTACGAGCAGTACTTC.

The chain is built from TRBV6-1 and TRBJ1-5; D is perhaps TRBD1 (5 bases). Deletions cut 1 base from V and 4 bases from J, with 8 bases between. Germline-derived CDR1 and CDR2 are MNHNS and SASEGT. The CDR3 totals 14 residues. The CDR3 is CASSEGQLNQPQHF. CDR3 nucleotide sequence: TGTGCCAGCAGTGAAGGACAGTTGAATCAGCCCCAGCATTTT.

This clone was recorded only once. V usage is TRBV14 and J usage is TRBJ2-3, with a possible D match to TRBD2 (5 bases). V was trimmed by 4 bases and J by 2 bases, leaving 16 bases between them. The CDR3 sequence is 16 residues long. CDR1 and CDR2 from the germline V gene are SGHDN and FVKESK. CDR3 in DNA: TGTGCCAGCAGCCGCGCTGGGAGCTCCTTCACAGATACGCAGTATTTT. It yields the protein CASSRAGSSFTDTQYF.

The V and J genes are TRBV7-3 and TRBJ2-3; TRBD2 matches at 12 bases. The germline V gene encodes CDR1 SGHTA and CDR2 FQGTGA. The CDR3 runs to 15 residues. After removal of 5 bases from V and 3 bases from J, the junction contained 3 bases not matched to a gene. CDR3 bases: TGTGCCAGCAGCCTCCTAGCGGGGGGGACAGATACGCAGTATTTT. Protein product: CASSLLAGGTDTQYF.

This rearrangement joins TRBV7-8 to TRBJ2-3; D may correspond to TRBD1 or TRBD2 (6 bases each). The CDR3 contains 16 residues. Germline V gene lookup returns CDR1 SGHVS and CDR2 FQNEAQ. Trimming removed 1 base at V and 3 bases at J, with 14 bases between. The CDR3 coding sequence is TGTGCCAGCAGCTTAGTCAGGGGAGGCCGGACAGATACGCAGTATTTT. Its protein is CASSLVRGGRTDTQYF. Based on the CDR3 plus reference TRBV7-8 and TRBJ2-3, the full variable domain is GAGVSQSPRYKVAKRGQDVALRCDPISGHVSLFWYQQALGQGPEFLTYFQNEAQLDKSGLPSDRFFAERPEGSVSTLKIQRTQQEDSAVYLCASSLVRGGRTDTQYFGPGTRLTVL.

The chain employs TRBV4-1 and TRBJ2-5; D possibly corresponds to TRBD1 (5 bases). CDR3 length: 15 residues. Trimming cost V 0 bases and J 6 bases, with 14 bases left between them. Germline V gives CDR1 MGHRA, CDR2 YSYEKL. CDR3: CASSQEGQGLKTQYF. The DNA for the CDR3 is TGCGCCAGCAGCCAAGAAGGGCAGGGTTTGAAGACCCAGTACTTC.

The chain is built from TRBV6-5 and TRBJ1-6, with D perhaps matching TRBD1 (5 bases). Trimming cost V 6 bases and J 8 bases, with 14 bases left between them. CDR1 MNHEY and CDR2 SVGAGI come from the germline V gene. The CDR3 length is 14 residues. As DNA, the CDR3 is TGTGCCAGCAGGCAGCTCCAGGGCGATTCACCCCTCCACTTT. Protein product: CASRQLQGDSPLHF.

This chain links TRBV12-3 or TRBV12-4 with TRBJ2-1; D may match TRBD1 or TRBD2 (5 bases each). The CDR3 is 13 amino acids. V was cut by 3 bases and J by 10 bases, with 13 bases left in between. The CDR3 DNA follows: TGTGCCAGCAGTTTTTCAGGGACGTTAGAGCAGTTCTTC. Its translation: CASSFSGTLEQFF.

This sequence joins TRBV5-1 and TRBJ1-1; no clear D gene. The germline CDR1 and CDR2 sequences are SGHRS and YFSETQ. CDR3 length: 15 residues. V lost 0 bases and J 1 base, leaving 10 bases between the germline ends. CDR3 in amino acids: CASSLAVGGNTEAFF. In DNA form, the CDR3 reads TGCGCCAGCAGCTTGGCTGTTGGAGGGAACACTGAAGCTTTCTTT.

V usage is TRBV7-9 and J usage is TRBJ1-2; tentative D call: TRBD1 (5 bases). The CDR3 spans 13 residues. CDR1 SEHNR and CDR2 FQNEAQ come from the germline V gene (reference sequence). Trimming shortened V by 5 bases and J by 3 bases, and 10 bases separated the two germline ends. The CDR3 here is CASSVQGDYGYTF. CDR3 coding DNA: TGTGCCAGCAGCGTCCAGGGTGACTATGGCTACACCTTC.

This chain uses TRBV27 with TRBJ1-4; D gene ambiguous. The CDR3 has 16 amino acids. Between the trimmed V and J ends, which lost 6 bases and 0 bases, there was a span of 14 bases. Germline CDR1 and CDR2: MNHEY and SMNVEV (reference sequence). The CDR3: CASSPYVGATNEKLFF. DNA for the CDR3: TGTGCCAGCAGCCCGTACGTCGGGGCAACTAATGAAAAACTGTTTTTT.

V is TRBV4-2 and J is TRBJ2-1, with 11 bases that match TRBD2. From germline, CDR1 is LGHNA and CDR2 YNFKEQ. The CDR3 length is 16 residues. V was pared by 1 base and J by 4 bases, with 3 bases of the junction left unmatched. The CDR3 reads CASSQVAGGSYNEQFF. Here the CDR3 DNA reads TGTGCCAGCAGCCAAGTAGCGGGGGGGTCATACAATGAGCAGTTCTTC.

This CDR3 is CASSLAEVAGGSGNEQFF. CDR3 coding DNA: TGTGCCAGCAGCTTAGCGGAGGTAGCGGGGGGCTCGGGCAATGAGCAGTTCTTC. The chain is built from TRBV7-8 and TRBJ2-1; TRBD2 aligns across 10 bases. Germline V gives CDR1 SGHVS, CDR2 FQNEAQ. V shed 0 bases, J shed 6 bases, and the junction held 11 bases outside the gene matches. CDR3 size: 18 residues.

V and J are TRBV4-1 and TRBJ2-2; 10 positions agree with TRBD2. V gave up 5 bases and J gave up 1 base; unmatched junction bases: 4. The CDR3 sequence is 16 residues long. Germline CDR1 reads MGHRA; CDR2 reads YSYEKL. The CDR3 here is CASSNIAGGNTGELFF. The CDR3 DNA sequence: TGCGCCAGCAGCAACATAGCGGGGGGGAACACCGGGGAGCTGTTTTTT.

This chain joins TRBV6-5 and TRBJ1-1, with D unclear. CDR1 is MNHEY, CDR2 SVGAGI, per germline. Trimming removed 6 bases from V and 1 base from J, with 6 bases in between. The CDR3 has 12 amino acids. The CDR3 spells CASRRGNTEAFF. The CDR3 coding sequence is TGTGCCAGCAGGCGGGGGAACACTGAAGCTTTCTTT.

V gene TRBV19 combines with J gene TRBJ2-2, with 11 nucleotides matching TRBD2. Germline V gene data show CDR1 as LNHDA and CDR2 as SQIVND (reference sequence). V was clipped by 8 bases and J by 3 bases; unmatched bases: 11. This CDR3 spans 17 amino acids. The CDR3 loop is CASRYRGTSGDTGELFF. The CDR3 DNA reads TGTGCCAGTCGTTATAGAGGGACTAGCGGAGACACCGGGGAGCTGTTTTTT.

The chain uses TRBV12-3 or TRBV12-4 and TRBJ2-4; D call uncertain. CDR3 length equals 12 residues. Deletions cut 5 bases from V and 1 base from J, with 3 bases between. In nucleotides, the CDR3 is TGTGCCAGCAGTCCGGCCAAAAACATTCAGTACTTC. Residues: CASSPAKNIQYF.

The genes are TRBV19 and TRBJ2-3; D may be TRBD1 (5 bases). Germline CDR1 LNHDA, CDR2 SQIVND (reference sequence). Trimming took off 7 bases at V and 1 base at J, with 15 bases between the two ends. CDR3 length: 15 residues. The CDR3 is CASTPILGGTDTQYF. CDR3 nucleotides: TGTGCCAGTACCCCAATTCTAGGGGGCACAGATACGCAGTATTTT.

The V and J genes are TRBV6-5 and TRBJ1-1, with 8 positions matching TRBD1. CDR3 length: 14 amino acids. V trimming: 5 bases; J trimming: 1 base; junction bases outside the gene matches: 3. Looked up from germline, CDR1 is MNHEY and CDR2 is SVGAGI. CDR3 region: CASSRTGTNTEAFF. CDR3 sequence (DNA): TGTGCCAGCAGTCGGACAGGGACGAACACTGAAGCTTTCTTT.

The V call is TRBV7-8, the J call TRBJ2-1, with D tentatively TRBD1 or TRBD2 (6 bases each). The CDR3 length is 13 residues. Germline loops: CDR1 SGHVS, CDR2 FQNEAQ. Trimming stripped 5 bases from V and 10 bases from J, with 15 bases between. The CDR3 loop reads CASSLLVGGEQFF. The DNA of the CDR3 is TGTGCCAGCAGCCTTCTTGTGGGGGGCGAGCAGTTCTTC.

The chain uses TRBV5-1 and TRBJ2-7; D may match TRBD1 or TRBD2 (5 bases each). The germline gives CDR1 SGHRS, CDR2 YFSETQ. The CDR3 sequence is 15 residues long. V lost 0 bases to trimming and J lost 0 bases, with 10 bases between them. The CDR3 loop is CASSLGGLSSYEQYF. The CDR3 nucleotides are TGCGCCAGCAGCTTGGGGGGGTTAAGCTCCTACGAGCAGTACTTC.

CDR3 sequence reads: CSASSRDGYEQYF. The CDR3 DNA is TGCAGTGCTAGTTCCAGGGATGGGTACGAGCAGTACTTC. The chain links TRBV20-1 to TRBJ2-7, with a possible D match to TRBD1 (5 bases). Per the germline V gene, CDR1 is DFQATT and CDR2 is SNEGSKA (reference sequence). The CDR3 loop spans 13 amino acids. Between the trimmed V and J ends, which lost 3 bases and 4 bases, there was a span of 13 bases.

The gene calls are TRBV9 and TRBJ1-3; D is uncertain. The CDR3 contains 12 residues. Germline CDR1 and CDR2: SGDLS and YYNGEE. V was pared by 7 bases and J by 3 bases, with 8 bases between. The CDR3 DNA reads TGTGCCAGCGGTCGAGATGGAAACACCATATATTTT. It codes for CASGRDGNTIYF.